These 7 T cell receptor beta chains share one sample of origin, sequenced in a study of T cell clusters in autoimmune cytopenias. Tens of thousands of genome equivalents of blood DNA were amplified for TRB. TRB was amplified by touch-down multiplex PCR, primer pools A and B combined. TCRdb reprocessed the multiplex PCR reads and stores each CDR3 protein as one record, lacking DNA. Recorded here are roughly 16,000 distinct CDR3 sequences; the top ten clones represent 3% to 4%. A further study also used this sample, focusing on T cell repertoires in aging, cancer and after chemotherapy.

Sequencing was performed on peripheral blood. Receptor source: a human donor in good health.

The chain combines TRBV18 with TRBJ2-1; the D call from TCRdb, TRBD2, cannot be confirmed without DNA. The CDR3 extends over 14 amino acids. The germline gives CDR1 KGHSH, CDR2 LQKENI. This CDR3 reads CASSPSGSYNEQFF.

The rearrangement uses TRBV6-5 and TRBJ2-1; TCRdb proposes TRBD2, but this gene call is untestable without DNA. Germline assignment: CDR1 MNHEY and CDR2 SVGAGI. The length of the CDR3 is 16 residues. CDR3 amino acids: CASSPYQAGAYNEQFF.

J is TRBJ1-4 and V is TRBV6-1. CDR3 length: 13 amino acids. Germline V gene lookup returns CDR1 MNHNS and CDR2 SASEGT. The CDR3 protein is CASRIDANEKLFF.

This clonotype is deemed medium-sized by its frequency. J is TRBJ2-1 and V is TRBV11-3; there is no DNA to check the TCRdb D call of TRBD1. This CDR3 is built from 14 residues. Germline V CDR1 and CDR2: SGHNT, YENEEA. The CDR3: CASSHGRRGDEQFF.

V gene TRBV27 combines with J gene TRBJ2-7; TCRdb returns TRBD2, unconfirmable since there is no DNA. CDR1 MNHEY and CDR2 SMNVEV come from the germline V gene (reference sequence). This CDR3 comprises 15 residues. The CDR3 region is CASSSLRAKPYEQYF.

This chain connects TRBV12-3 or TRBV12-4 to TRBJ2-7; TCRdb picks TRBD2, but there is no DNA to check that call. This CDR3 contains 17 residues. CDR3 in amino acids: CASSRDAGLAPSYEQYF.

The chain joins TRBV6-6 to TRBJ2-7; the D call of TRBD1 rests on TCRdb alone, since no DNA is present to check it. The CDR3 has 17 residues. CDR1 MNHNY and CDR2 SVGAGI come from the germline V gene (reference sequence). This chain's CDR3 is CASSYSSTGSIPYEQYF.